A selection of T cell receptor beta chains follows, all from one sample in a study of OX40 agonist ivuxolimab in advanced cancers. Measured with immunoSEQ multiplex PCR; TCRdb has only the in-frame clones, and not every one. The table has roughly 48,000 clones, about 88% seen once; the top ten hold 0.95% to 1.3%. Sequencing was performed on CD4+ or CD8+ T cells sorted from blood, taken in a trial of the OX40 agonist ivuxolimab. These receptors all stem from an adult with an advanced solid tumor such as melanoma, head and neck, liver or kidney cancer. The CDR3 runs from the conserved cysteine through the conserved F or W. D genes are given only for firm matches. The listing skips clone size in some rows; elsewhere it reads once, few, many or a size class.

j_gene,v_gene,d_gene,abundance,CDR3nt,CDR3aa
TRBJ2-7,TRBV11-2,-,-,TGTGCCAGCAGCTTTGTGGTGTCATTTTCCTACGAGCAGTACTTC,CASSFVVSFSYEQYF
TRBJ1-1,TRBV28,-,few,TGTGCCAGCAGCTGGGTGGGAGTCACTGAAGCTTTCTTT,CASSWVGVTEAFF
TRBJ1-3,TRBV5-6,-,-,TGTGCCAGCAGCTTGGGGACGGTCTCTGGAAACACCATATATTTT,CASSLGTVSGNTIYF
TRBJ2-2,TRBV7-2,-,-,TGTGCCAGCAGCCTGGATGCCGGGGAGCTGTTTTTT,CASSLDAGELFF
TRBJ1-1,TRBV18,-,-,TGTGCCAGCTCACCCGGACAGATCTTGAACACTGAAGCTTTCTTT,CASSPGQILNTEAFF
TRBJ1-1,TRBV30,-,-,TGTGCCTGGAGTTTGCTGGAGAAGGGTAGAGCTGAAGCTTTCTTT,CAWSLLEKGRAEAFF
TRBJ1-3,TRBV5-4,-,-,TGTGCCAGCAGCTTGGCGGGATTCTCTGGAAACACCATATATTTT,CASSLAGFSGNTIYF
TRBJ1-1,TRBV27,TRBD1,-,TGTGCCAGCAGTGAAGACAGGGAGGGATACATGAACACTGAAGCTTTCTTT,CASSEDREGYMNTEAFF
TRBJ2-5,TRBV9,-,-,TGTGCCAGCAGCTTGAGCACAAGGGCCGAGACCCAGTACTTC,CASSLSTRAETQYF
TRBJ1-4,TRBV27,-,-,TGTGCCAGCAGTTTATTTTCAGCAACTAATGAAAAACTGTTTTTT,CASSLFSATNEKLFF
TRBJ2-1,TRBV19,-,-,TGTGCCAGTAGTATAGATCTTGAGCAGTTCTTC,CASSIDLEQFF
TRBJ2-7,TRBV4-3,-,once,TGCGCCAGCAGCCAAGAGCTAACGGGAGTGGTCCACGAGCAGTACTTC,CASSQELTGVVHEQYF
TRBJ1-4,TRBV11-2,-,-,TGTGCCAGCAGCCCCCTGAGAACAACTAATGAAAAACTGTTTTTT,CASSPLRTTNEKLFF